This entry describes one T cell receptor (beta chain). Its cognate antigen is unknown. The data were produced by immunoSEQ multiplex PCR, yet TCRdb's version contains in-frame clones alone and is incomplete. Of over 85,000 clones detected, more than 90% appear once; the ten largest clones hold approximately 1.2%. This record comes from a study of siplizumab effects on memory and regulatory T cells. Study-level findings and limits: Alloreactive sequences whose origin lay in unstimulated CD4+ memory cells were significantly reduced by siplizumab.

CDR3 length equals 14 residues. Germline V lookup: CDR1 LNHDA, CDR2 SQIVND (reference sequence). Between the trimmed V and J ends, which lost 3 bases and 0 bases, there was a span of 8 bases. This chain connects TRBV19 to TRBJ1-2; no definite D call. The receptor's source is a human donor in good health. The sequenced material came from CD4+ T cells sorted from blood. Written as DNA, the CDR3 is TGTGCCAGTAGTATGGGAGTTCCTAACTATGGCTACACCTTC. As protein: CASSMGVPNYGYTF. The full variable domain, with the rest looked up from reference TRBV19 and TRBJ1-2, is DGGITQSPKYLFRKEGQNVTLSCEQNLNHDAMYWYRQDPGQGLRLIYYSQIVNDFQKGDIAEGYSVSREKKESFPLTVTSAQKNPTAFYLCASSMGVPNYGYTFGSGTRLTVV.